Shown below are 14 T cell receptor beta chains from a single sample sequenced in a study of cytomegalovirus exposure and HLA in healthy donors. The study ran its PCR with 60 Vbeta and 13 Jbeta primers. The table came from immunoSEQ multiplex PCR; TCRdb's copy has only in-frame clones and leaves some out. Here the sample spans about 160,000 clones, around 78% being singletons. The sequenced sample consisted of PBMCs. These receptors all stem from a woman in her thirties or forties in good health and CMV-seronegative.

This chain connects TRBV6-5 to TRBJ1-5; D perhaps matches TRBD1 (5 bases). CDR1 is MNHEY and CDR2 is SVGAGI in the germline V gene. V was shortened by 2 bases and J by 0 bases, with 8 bases between the two germline ends. This CDR3 region has 15 residues. The CDR3, as DNA: TGTGCCAGCAGTTACGGGAGGGGTAGCAATCAGCCCCAGCATTTT. It translates to CASSYGRGSNQPQHF.

This clone was counted only a few times. This specimen includes other DNA sequences encoding the same CDR3. This chain uses TRBV5-1 with TRBJ2-5, with a weak D call TRBD2 (5 bases). The ends were cut back, 0 bases at V and 4 bases at J, with 7 bases in the middle. Looked up from germline, CDR1 is SGHRS and CDR2 is YFSETQ. The CDR3 sequence is 13 residues long. The CDR3 here is CASSLGGRETQYF. Written as DNA, the CDR3 is TGCGCCAGCAGCTTGGGAGGGCGAGAGACCCAGTACTTC.

This clone was recorded a few times. The chain links TRBV19 to TRBJ1-1; no definite D call. Germline lookup yields CDR1 LNHDA and CDR2 SQIVND (reference sequence). The CDR3 totals 14 residues. The ends were cut back, 8 bases at V and 0 bases at J, with 13 bases in the middle. This CDR3 is CASSLSGMNTEAFF. The CDR3 nucleotides read TGTGCCAGTTCTCTATCCGGTATGAACACTGAAGCTTTCTTT.

V is TRBV5-8 and J is TRBJ1-5; D is unclear. CDR1 and CDR2 from the germline V gene are SGHTS and YDEGEE. Trimming took 0 bases from V and 2 from J, leaving 9 bases between them. The CDR3 contains 15 residues. The CDR3, as DNA: TGTGCCAGCAGCTTGGGAGTCAGCGGCAATCAGCCCCAGCATTTT. Its protein is CASSLGVSGNQPQHF.

This clone was counted between two and nine times. V and J are TRBV7-3 and TRBJ1-1; D perhaps matches TRBD1 (5 bases). The germline CDR1 and CDR2 sequences are SGHTA and FQGTGA. Trimming took off 2 bases at V and 4 bases at J, with 8 bases between the two ends. This CDR3 has 13 amino acids. CDR3 DNA: TGTGCCAGCAGCTTAGGGGGGACCACTGAAGCTTTCTTT. Amino acids: CASSLGGTTEAFF.

The chain links TRBV7-9 to TRBJ1-1; the match to TRBD1 covers 9 bases. There are 16 residues in the CDR3. CDR1 is SEHNR and CDR2 is FQNEAQ in the germline V gene (reference sequence). The V gene end was trimmed by 1 base and the J gene end by 4 bases; junction bases not matched to a gene: 7. The CDR3: CASSLVTGGKATEAFF. In nucleotides, the CDR3 is TGTGCCAGCAGCTTAGTGACAGGGGGGAAGGCCACTGAAGCTTTCTTT.

The CDR3 protein is CASSPQWQGLNEQFF. CDR3 nucleotides: TGCGCCAGCAGCCCTCAATGGCAGGGCCTCAATGAGCAGTTCTTC. This rearrangement joins TRBV4-1 to TRBJ2-1; D is possibly TRBD1 (5 bases). The V end was cut by 4 bases, the J end by 6 bases, with 16 bases between. From germline, CDR1 is MGHRA and CDR2 YSYEKL. The CDR3 has 15 residues.

The chain recombines TRBV2 with TRBJ2-1, with D perhaps TRBD2 (6 bases). V was trimmed by 8 bases and J by 8 bases, leaving 10 bases between them. Germline values: CDR1 SNHLY, CDR2 FYNNEI. The CDR3 runs 11 residues. The CDR3 loop reads CASAPSDEQFF. The CDR3 DNA reads as TGTGCCAGCGCTCCTAGCGATGAGCAGTTCTTC.

This chain links TRBV29-1 with TRBJ2-7, with unresolved D. V lost 7 bases and J lost 3, with 10 bases in between. Germline V lookup: CDR1 SQVTM, CDR2 ANQGSEA. The CDR3 has 11 residues. The CDR3 coding sequence is TGCAGCGCCCATAACGGCTACGAGCAGTACTTC. This sequence encodes CSAHNGYEQYF.

The count of this clone is one. The genes are TRBV6-5 and TRBJ1-1; 9 bases agree with TRBD1. Trimming took 6 bases from V and 6 from J; bases not matched to a gene: 8. CDR1 MNHEY and CDR2 SVGAGI come from the germline V gene. The CDR3 runs 14 residues. CDR3: CASRLQGAYAEAFF. CDR3 in DNA: TGTGCCAGCAGGCTACAGGGGGCGTATGCTGAAGCTTTCTTT.

The sample holds a few counts of this clone. The V call is TRBV11-2, the J call TRBJ1-3; 8 bases are shared with TRBD1. The germline gives CDR1 SGHAT, CDR2 FQNNGV. The CDR3 runs 16 residues. Germline trimming cut 3 bases from V and 4 bases from J; bases unmatched to any gene: 8. CDR3 region: CASSLPDRAGGNTIYF. CDR3 nucleotides: TGTGCCAGCAGCTTGCCGGACAGGGCTGGCGGAAACACCATATATTTT.

This clone has a single count. The rearrangement uses TRBV5-7 and TRBJ1-2; D possibly corresponds to TRBD1 (6 bases). TRBV5-7 is marked as an open reading frame, function uncertain. V gave up 3 bases and J gave up 12 bases, with 15 bases separating them. This CDR3 is built from 12 residues. The CDR3: CASSSLQGPHTF. The CDR3 DNA reads TGTGCCAGCAGCTCGTTACAGGGCCCGCACACCTTC.

This sequence joins TRBV19 and TRBJ2-2; 9 nucleotides align to TRBD1. Losses at the gene ends were 9 bases for V and 3 bases for J; bases not matched to a gene: 5. Per the germline V gene, CDR1 is LNHDA and CDR2 is SQIVND (reference sequence). This CDR3 region has 14 residues. CDR3 region: CASRRDRDTGELFF. The CDR3 DNA is TGTGCCAGCCGCCGGGACAGGGACACCGGGGAGCTGTTTTTT.

The rearrangement uses TRBV29-1 and TRBJ1-1; 8 bases fit TRBD1. Germline V gene sequence: CDR1 SQVTM, CDR2 ANQGSEA. This CDR3 comprises 15 residues. Trimming took 7 bases from V and 1 from J; bases not matched to a gene: 11. Here the CDR3 reads CSAARRTGRNTEAFF. CDR3 nucleotide sequence: TGCAGCGCCGCACGTCGGACAGGGAGGAACACTGAAGCTTTCTTT.